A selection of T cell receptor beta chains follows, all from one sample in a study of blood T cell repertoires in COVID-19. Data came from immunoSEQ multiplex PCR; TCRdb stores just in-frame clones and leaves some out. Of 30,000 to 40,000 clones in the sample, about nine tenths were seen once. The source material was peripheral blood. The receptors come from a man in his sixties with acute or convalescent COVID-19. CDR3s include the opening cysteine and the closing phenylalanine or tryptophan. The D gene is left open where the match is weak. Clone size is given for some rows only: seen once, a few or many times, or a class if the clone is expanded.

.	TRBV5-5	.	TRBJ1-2	TGTGCCAGCAGCGGGGGGGCTAACTATGGCTACACCTTC	CASSGGANYGYTF
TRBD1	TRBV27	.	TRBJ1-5	TGTGCCAGCAGTTTAGTTGGGACAGGTAACCAGCCCCAGCATTTT	CASSLVGTGNQPQHF
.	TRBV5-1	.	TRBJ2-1	TGCGCCAGCAGCTACTACTCGAGGAGTACCAATGAGCAGTTCTTC	CASSYYSRSTNEQFF
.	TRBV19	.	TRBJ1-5	TGTGCCAGTAGTTGGACAGCTTCTATCAATCAGCCCCAGCATTTT	CASSWTASINQPQHF
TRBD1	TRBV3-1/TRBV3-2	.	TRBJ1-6	TGTGCCAGCAGCCAGGCCGGGACAGGGGATTCACCCCTCCACTTT	CASSQAGTGDSPLHF
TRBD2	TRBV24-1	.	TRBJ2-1	TGTGCCACCAGGGGGACTAGCGGGAGCCCTGAGCAGTTCTTC	CATRGTSGSPEQFF
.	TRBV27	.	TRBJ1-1	TGTGCCAGCAGTTTATTACAGACGAACACTGAAGCTTTCTTT	CASSLLQTNTEAFF
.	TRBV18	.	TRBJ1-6	TGTGCCAGCTCAGAATCTTCGCGGAATTCACCCCTCCACTTT	CASSESSRNSPLHF
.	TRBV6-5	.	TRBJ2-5	TGTGCCAGCAGTTCAGGGGAGACCCAGTACTTC	CASSSGETQYF
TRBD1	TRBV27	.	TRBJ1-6	TGTGCCAGCGGAAGGGGGCAATATAATTCACCCCTCCACTTT	CASGRGQYNSPLHF
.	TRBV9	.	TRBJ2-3	TGTGCCAGCAGCTCCGACAGAGCCCGTGCCACAGATACGCAGTATTTT	CASSSDRARATDTQYF
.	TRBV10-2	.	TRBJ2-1	TGCGCCAGCAGTGACTGGACTGACTGGGGTGAGCAGTTCTTC	CASSDWTDWGEQFF
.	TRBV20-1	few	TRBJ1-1	TGCAGTGCCGGACGGGGGGAGGAAGCTTTCTTT	CSAGRGEEAFF
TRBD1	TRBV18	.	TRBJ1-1	TGTGCCAGCTCACCCGGAACAGGGGACAACACTGAAGCTTTCTTT	CASSPGTGDNTEAFF
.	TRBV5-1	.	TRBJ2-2	TGCGCCAGCAGCTTGGGACAGGGACTCGGCGGGGAGCTGTTTTTT	CASSLGQGLGGELFF
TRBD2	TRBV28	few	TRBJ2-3	TGTGCCAGCAGCCCCCACGCGGGCCTTCTAGCGGGAGGGGTCACAGATACGCAGTATTTT	CASSPHAGLLAGGVTDTQYF
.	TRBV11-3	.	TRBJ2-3	TGTGCCAGCAGCCCCCGTCGACTAGATATCACAGATACGCAGTATTTT	CASSPRRLDITDTQYF
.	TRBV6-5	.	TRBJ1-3	TGTGCCAGCAGGCAGGGTTCTGGAAACACCATATATTTT	CASRQGSGNTIYF
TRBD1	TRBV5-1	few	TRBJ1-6	TGCGCCAGCACCACCGGGACAGCCAATTCACCCCTCCACTTT	CASTTGTANSPLHF
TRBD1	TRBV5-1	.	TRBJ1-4	TGCGCCAGCAGCTTACAGGGGACTAATGAAAAACTGTTTTTT	CASSLQGTNEKLFF
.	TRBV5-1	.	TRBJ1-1	TGCGCCAGCAGCTTGGCCGGGGACACTGAAGCTTTCTTT	CASSLAGDTEAFF
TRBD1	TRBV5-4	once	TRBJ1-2	TGTGCCAGCAGCCTACCCTCCGGGACAGGGAGTGGCTACACCTTC	CASSLPSGTGSGYTF
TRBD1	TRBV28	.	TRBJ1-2	TGTGCCAGCAGTTTTTCAGGGGGCTATGGCTACACCTTC	CASSFSGGYGYTF
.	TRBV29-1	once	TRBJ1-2	TGCAGCGCCGGACAAATTCCCAACTATGGCTACACCTTC	CSAGQIPNYGYTF
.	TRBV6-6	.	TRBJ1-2	TGTGCCAGCAGTTACTCTTCGACTACTAACTATGGCTACACCTTC	CASSYSSTTNYGYTF
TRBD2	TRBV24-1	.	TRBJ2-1	TGTGCCACCAGTGATTCCGGGACTAGCGGGAGTTGGGGAGGTGAGCAGTTCTTC	CATSDSGTSGSWGGEQFF
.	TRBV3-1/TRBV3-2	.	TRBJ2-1	TGTGCCAGCAGCCAAGATCCTAAGGCAGGGGTCGGCTTCTTC	CASSQDPKAGVGFF
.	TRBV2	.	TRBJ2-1	TGTGCCAGCAGTGAAGATGCGGGTAGCAATGAGCAGTTCTTC	CASSEDAGSNEQFF
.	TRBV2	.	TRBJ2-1	TGTGCCAGCAGCGGAAGCCGGACTACCTACAATGAGCAGTTCTTC	CASSGSRTTYNEQFF
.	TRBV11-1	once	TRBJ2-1	TGTGCCAGCAGCGCCACTCAGGGGCCTTCCTACAATGAGCAGTTCTTC	CASSATQGPSYNEQFF
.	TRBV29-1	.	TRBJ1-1	TGCAGCGCCCTCCACAGGCACGCTTTCTTT	CSALHRHAFF
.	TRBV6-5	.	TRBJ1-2	TGTGCCAGCAGTCCTGGACAGCTCTATGGCTACACCTTC	CASSPGQLYGYTF
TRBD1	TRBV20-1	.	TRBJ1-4	TGCAGTGCTAGTGGACAGGGGGCTATAAGTGAAAAACTGTTTTTT	CSASGQGAISEKLFF
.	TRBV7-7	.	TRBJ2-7	TGTGCTAGCAGCTTAGCGCCAGGGAACGAGCAGTACTTC	CASSLAPGNEQYF
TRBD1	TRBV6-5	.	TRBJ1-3	TGTGCCAGCAGTTATTATGGGACAGGAGATCGAAACACCATATATTTT	CASSYYGTGDRNTIYF
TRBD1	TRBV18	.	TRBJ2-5	TGTGCCAGCTCACCCCCAATGGGACAGGCTGAGACCCAGTACTTC	CASSPPMGQAETQYF
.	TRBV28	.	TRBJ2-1	TGTGCCAGCACCCCGGCCGGGTCAAATGAGCAGTTCTTC	CASTPAGSNEQFF
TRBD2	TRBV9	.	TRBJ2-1	TGTGCCAGCAGCGCGACTAGCGGGAGCGGAGGGGAGCAGTTCTTC	CASSATSGSGGEQFF
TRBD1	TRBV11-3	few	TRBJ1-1	TGTGCCAGCAACTCGCGACAGGGAATCGCGGAAGCTTTCTTT	CASNSRQGIAEAFF
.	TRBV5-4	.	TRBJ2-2	TGTGCCAGCAGCTTGGCCCGGACCCTCGGCGGGGAACTGTTTTTT	CASSLARTLGGELFF
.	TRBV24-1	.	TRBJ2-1	TGTGCCACCAGTGCGGAGGGCGGGAAATTTGAGCAGTTCTTC	CATSAEGGKFEQFF
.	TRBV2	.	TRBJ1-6	TGTGCCAGCAGTGAAGAGTCAGGGAACAATTCACCCCTCCACTTT	CASSEESGNNSPLHF
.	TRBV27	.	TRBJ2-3	TGTGCCAGCAGTTTATTTAACACAGATACGCAGTATTTT	CASSLFNTDTQYF
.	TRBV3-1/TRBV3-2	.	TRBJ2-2	TGTGCCAGCAGATTGATTCACGGCACCGGGGAGCTGTTTTTT	CASRLIHGTGELFF
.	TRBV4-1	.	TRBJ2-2	TGCGCCAGCAGCCAACCCTCAGGCAGAGCGAACACCGGGGAGCTGTTTTTT	CASSQPSGRANTGELFF
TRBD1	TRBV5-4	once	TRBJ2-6	TGTGCCAGCAGCACCCCGGGACAGGGGTCCGGGGCCAACGTCCTGACTTTC	CASSTPGQGSGANVLTF
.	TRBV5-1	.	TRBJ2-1	TGCGCCAGCAGCTGGTATGTGGGACAATACAATGAGCAGTTCTTC	CASSWYVGQYNEQFF
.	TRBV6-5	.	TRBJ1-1	TGTGCCAGCAGTTCACCAGGGGTCGGAGAAGCTTTCTTT	CASSSPGVGEAFF